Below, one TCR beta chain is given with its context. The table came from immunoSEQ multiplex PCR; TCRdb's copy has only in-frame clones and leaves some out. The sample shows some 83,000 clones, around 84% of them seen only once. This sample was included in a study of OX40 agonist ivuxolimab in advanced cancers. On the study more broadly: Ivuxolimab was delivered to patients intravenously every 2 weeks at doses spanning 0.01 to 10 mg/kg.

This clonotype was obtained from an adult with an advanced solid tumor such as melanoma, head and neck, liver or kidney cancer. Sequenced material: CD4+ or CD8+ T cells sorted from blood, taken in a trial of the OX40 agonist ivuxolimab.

The CDR3 loop reads CASSYSFLNTGELFF. DNA for the CDR3: TGTGCCAGCAGTTACTCGTTCTTGAACACCGGGGAGCTGTTTTTT. The gene calls are TRBV6-5 and TRBJ2-2; D not certain. The germline CDR1 and CDR2 sequences are MNHEY and SVGAGI. V was clipped by 0 bases and J by 1 base, with 6 bases between them. The CDR3 loop spans 15 amino acids.